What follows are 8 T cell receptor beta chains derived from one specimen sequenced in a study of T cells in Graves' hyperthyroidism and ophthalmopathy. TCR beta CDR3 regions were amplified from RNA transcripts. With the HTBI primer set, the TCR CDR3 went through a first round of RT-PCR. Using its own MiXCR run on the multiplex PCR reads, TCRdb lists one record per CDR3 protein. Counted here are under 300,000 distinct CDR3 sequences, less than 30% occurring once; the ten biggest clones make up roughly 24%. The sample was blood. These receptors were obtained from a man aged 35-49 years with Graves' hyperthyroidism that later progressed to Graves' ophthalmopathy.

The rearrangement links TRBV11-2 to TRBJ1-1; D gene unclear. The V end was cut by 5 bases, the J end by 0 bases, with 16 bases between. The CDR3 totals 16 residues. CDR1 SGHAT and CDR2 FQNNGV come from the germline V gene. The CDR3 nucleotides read TGTGCCAGCAGCCGGAGTTTCGCGCCCATGAACACTGAAGCTTTCTTT. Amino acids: CASSRSFAPMNTEAFF.

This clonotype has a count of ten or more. CDR3 DNA: TGTGCCAGCAGCCAGGGGCGACTAGCGGGTAACACCGGGGAGCTGTTTTTT. Translation gives CASSQGRLAGNTGELFF. The chain couples TRBV12-3 or TRBV12-4 to TRBJ2-2; 10 nucleotides align to TRBD2. This CDR3 has 17 amino acids. With 6 bases clipped from V and 2 bases from J, the junction kept 9 bases outside the gene matches.

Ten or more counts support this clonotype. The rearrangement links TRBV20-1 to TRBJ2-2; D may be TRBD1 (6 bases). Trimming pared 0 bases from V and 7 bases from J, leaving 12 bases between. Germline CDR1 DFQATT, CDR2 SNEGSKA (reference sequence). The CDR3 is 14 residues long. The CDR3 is CSARDHIRGGELFF. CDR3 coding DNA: TGCAGTGCTAGAGATCATATCAGGGGCGGGGAGCTGTTTTTT.

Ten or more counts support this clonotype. The CDR3 coding sequence is TGCAGTGCTAGAGGACTAGCGGGAGGTAGTGACTCCTACGAGCAGTACTTC. It is translated as CSARGLAGGSDSYEQYF. The chain couples TRBV20-1 to TRBJ2-7; 13 nucleotides align to TRBD2. V shed 1 base, J shed 0 bases, and the junction held 6 bases outside the gene matches. Germline CDR1 reads DFQATT; CDR2 reads SNEGSKA (reference sequence). The CDR3 totals 17 residues.

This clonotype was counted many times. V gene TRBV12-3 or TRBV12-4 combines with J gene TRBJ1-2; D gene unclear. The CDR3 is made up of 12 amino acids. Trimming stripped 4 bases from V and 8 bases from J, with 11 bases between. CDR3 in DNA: TGTGCCAGCAGTTCAGAACAGTTCGGCTACACCTTC. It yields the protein CASSSEQFGYTF.

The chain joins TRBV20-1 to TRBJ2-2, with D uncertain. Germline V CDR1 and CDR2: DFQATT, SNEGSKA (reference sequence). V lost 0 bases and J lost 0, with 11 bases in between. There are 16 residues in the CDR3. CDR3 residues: CSARDEVRPNTGELFF. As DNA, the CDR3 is TGCAGTGCTAGAGACGAGGTCAGGCCGAACACCGGGGAGCTGTTTTTT.

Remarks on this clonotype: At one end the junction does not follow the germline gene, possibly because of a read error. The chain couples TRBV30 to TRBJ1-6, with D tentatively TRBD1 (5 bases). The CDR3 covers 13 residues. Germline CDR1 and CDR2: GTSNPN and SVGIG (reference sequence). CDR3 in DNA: TGTGCCTGGATCGACGGGGCTAATTCACCCCCCCACTTT. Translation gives CAWIDGANSPPHF.

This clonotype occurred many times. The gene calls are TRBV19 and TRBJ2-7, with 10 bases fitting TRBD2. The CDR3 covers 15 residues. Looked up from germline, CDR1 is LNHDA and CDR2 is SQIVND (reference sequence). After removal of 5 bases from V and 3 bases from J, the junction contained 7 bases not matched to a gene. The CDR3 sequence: CASSFLAGVVYEQYF. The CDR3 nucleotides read TGTGCCAGTAGTTTCCTAGCGGGAGTCGTCTACGAGCAGTACTTC.